This T cell receptor beta chain was retrieved from a study of cytomegalovirus exposure and HLA in healthy donors. The overall study: The platform used for the 120 or so validation repertoires matched that of the 666 first-cohort repertoires, a later analysis reported. The study's findings and limits: Rare sequences made up most TCRs, while some public TCRs were found in many donors.

This clone was recorded a few times. No antigen is known for it. Method: immunoSEQ multiplex PCR; TCRdb's copy keeps in-frame clones and lacks some. Of tens of thousands of clones in the sample, approximately 94% were seen once. Germline CDR1 SGHKS, CDR2 YYEKEE (reference sequence). V dropped 0 bases and J dropped 7 bases, with 14 bases sitting between them. The CDR3 runs to 15 residues. The sequence was obtained from a woman younger than 45 in good health and CMV-seronegative. The J gene is TRBJ1-5, the V gene TRBV5-5; D remains unclear. Input material: PBMCs. Here the CDR3 reads CASSLGASPWQPQHF. CDR3 sequence (DNA): TGTGCCAGCAGCTTGGGGGCCAGTCCGTGGCAGCCCCAGCATTTT.